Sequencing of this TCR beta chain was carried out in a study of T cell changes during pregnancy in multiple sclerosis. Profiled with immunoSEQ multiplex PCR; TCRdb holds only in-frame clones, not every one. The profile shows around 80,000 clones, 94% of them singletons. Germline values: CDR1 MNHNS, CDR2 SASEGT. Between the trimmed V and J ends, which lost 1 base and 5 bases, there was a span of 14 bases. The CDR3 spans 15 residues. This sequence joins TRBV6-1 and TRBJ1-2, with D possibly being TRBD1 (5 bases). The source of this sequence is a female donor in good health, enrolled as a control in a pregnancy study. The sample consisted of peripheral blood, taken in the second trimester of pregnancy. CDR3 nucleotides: TGTGCCAGCAGTGAAGTGGGCGGGGGAGTATATGGCTACACCTTC. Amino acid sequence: CASSEVGGGVYGYTF.